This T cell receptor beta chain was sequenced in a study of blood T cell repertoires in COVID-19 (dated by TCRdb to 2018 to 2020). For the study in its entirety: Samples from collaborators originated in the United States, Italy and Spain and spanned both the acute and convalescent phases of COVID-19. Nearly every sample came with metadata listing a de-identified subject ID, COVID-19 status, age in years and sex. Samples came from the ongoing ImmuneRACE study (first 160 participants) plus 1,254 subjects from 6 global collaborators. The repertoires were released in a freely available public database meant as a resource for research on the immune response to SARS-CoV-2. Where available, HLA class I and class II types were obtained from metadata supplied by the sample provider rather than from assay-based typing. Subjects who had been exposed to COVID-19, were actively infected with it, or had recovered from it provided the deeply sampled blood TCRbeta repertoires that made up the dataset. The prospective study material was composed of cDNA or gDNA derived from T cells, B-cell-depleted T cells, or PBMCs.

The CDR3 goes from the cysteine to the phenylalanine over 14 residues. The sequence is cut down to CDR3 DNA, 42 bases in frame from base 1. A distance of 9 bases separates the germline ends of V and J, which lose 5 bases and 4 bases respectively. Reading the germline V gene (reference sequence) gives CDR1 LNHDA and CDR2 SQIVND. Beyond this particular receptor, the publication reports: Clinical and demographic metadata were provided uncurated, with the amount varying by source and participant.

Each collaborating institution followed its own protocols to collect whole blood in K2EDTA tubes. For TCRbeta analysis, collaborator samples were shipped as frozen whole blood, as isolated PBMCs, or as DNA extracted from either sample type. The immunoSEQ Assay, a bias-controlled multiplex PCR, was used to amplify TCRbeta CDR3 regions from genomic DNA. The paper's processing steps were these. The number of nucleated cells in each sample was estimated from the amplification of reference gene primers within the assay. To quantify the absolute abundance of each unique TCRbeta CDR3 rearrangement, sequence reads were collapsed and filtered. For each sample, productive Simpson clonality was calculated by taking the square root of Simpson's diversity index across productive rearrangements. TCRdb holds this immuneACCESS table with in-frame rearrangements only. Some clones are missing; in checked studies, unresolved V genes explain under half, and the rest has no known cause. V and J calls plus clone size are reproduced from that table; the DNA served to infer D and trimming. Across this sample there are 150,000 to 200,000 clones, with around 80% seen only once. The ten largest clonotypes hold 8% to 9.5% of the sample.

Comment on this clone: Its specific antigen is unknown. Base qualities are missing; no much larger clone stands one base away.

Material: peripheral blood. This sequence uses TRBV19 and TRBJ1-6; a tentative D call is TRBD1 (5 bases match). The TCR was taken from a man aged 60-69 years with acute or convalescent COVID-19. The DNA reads TGTGCCAGTAGTTCCGACAGTTATAATTCACCCCTCCACTTT. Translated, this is CASSSDSYNSPLHF.